One sample yielded the 8 T cell receptor beta chains listed below, sequenced in a study of blood T cell repertoires in COVID-19. The data were produced by immunoSEQ multiplex PCR, yet TCRdb's version contains in-frame clones alone and is incomplete. The sample records fewer than 300,000 clones, 86% being singletons. The sequenced material came from peripheral blood. The receptors were gathered from a man aged 45-65 years with COVID-19, enrolled during active disease.

Only one count was recorded for this clone. V usage is TRBV19 and J usage is TRBJ1-2; D is possibly TRBD1 (6 bases). This CDR3 is 16 amino acids long. V shed 5 bases and J shed 2 bases, with 18 bases lying between them. Germline CDR1 and CDR2: LNHDA and SQIVND (reference sequence). The CDR3 DNA follows: TGTGCCAGTAGTCTAACACCACCTACAGGGAACTATGGCTACACCTTC. Protein: CASSLTPPTGNYGYTF. The whole variable domain, filled in from reference TRBV19 and TRBJ1-2, reads DGGITQSPKYLFRKEGQNVTLSCEQNLNHDAMYWYRQDPGQGLRLIYYSQIVNDFQKGDIAEGYSVSREKKESFPLTVTSAQKNPTAFYLCASSLTPPTGNYGYTFGSGTRLTVV.

CDR3 bases: TGTGCCAGCAGCGTAGAGGGTACAGGGAATAACTATGGCTACACCTTC. It translates to CASSVEGTGNNYGYTF. The chain is built from TRBV9 and TRBJ1-2; tentatively, D is TRBD1 (6 bases). The CDR3 runs to 16 residues. CDR1 SGDLS and CDR2 YYNGEE come from the germline V gene. Trimming stripped 0 bases from V and 1 base from J, with 13 bases between. Full variable domain (rest looked up from reference TRBV9 and TRBJ1-2): DSGVTQTPKHLITATGQRVTLRCSPRSGDLSVYWYQQSLDQGLQFLIQYYNGEERAKGNILERFSAQQFPDLHSELNLSSLELGDSALYFCASSVEGTGNNYGYTFGSGTRLTVV.

This rearrangement joins TRBV18 to TRBJ2-7; no firm D call. CDR1 KGHSH and CDR2 LQKENI come from the germline V gene. The ends were cut back, 1 base at V and 4 bases at J, with 14 bases in the middle. This CDR3 has 15 amino acids. The CDR3: CASSPLSRNQYEQYF. Here the CDR3 DNA reads TGTGCCAGCTCACCACTGTCCAGGAATCAATACGAGCAGTACTTC.

The chain couples TRBV7-9 to TRBJ1-1; D is undetermined. The V gene's germline CDR1 is SEHNR and CDR2 FQNEAQ (reference sequence). The V and J ends lost 1 base and 7 bases respectively, with 4 bases between them. This CDR3 comprises 11 residues. For the CDR3, the DNA is TGTGCCAGCAGCTTAGGGCTTGAAGCTTTCTTT. It codes for CASSLGLEAFF.

The rearrangement uses TRBV9 and TRBJ1-6; weak D call: TRBD1 (6 bases). V was clipped by 3 bases and J by 5 bases, with 12 bases between them. Germline V gives CDR1 SGDLS, CDR2 YYNGEE. The CDR3 is made up of 15 amino acids. CDR3 sequence: CASSGAQGNNSPLHF. CDR3 in DNA: TGTGCCAGCAGCGGAGCACAGGGTAATAATTCACCCCTCCACTTT.

J is TRBJ2-1 and V is TRBV3-1 (or the pseudogene TRBV3-2); 11 nucleotides match TRBD2. Germline assignment: CDR1 LGHDT and CDR2 YNNKEL (reference sequence). The trim removed 2 bases at V and 0 bases at J, leaving 3 bases unmatched. The CDR3 extends over 17 amino acids. CDR3 loop: CASSQRTSGYSYNEQFF. The CDR3 DNA reads as TGTGCCAGCAGCCAACGGACTAGCGGGTACTCCTACAATGAGCAGTTCTTC.

This sequence joins TRBV6-1 and TRBJ1-5, with 7 positions matching TRBD1. Per the germline V gene, CDR1 is MNHNS and CDR2 is SASEGT. The CDR3 has 14 residues. Germline trimming cut 3 bases from V and 7 bases from J; bases unmatched to any gene: 6. CDR3 loop: CASSDTGVGQPQHF. CDR3 sequence (DNA): TGTGCCAGCAGTGACACAGGGGTGGGCCAGCCCCAGCATTTT.

V and J are TRBV5-4 and TRBJ2-3; maybe TRBD2 (5 bases). From germline, CDR1 is SGHNT and CDR2 YYREEE (reference sequence). V gave up 4 bases and J gave up 5 bases, with 14 bases separating them. This CDR3 region has 14 residues. CDR3 nucleotide sequence: TGTGCCAGCAGCGAGGGTTCTGGTAGAGATACGCAGTATTTT. As protein: CASSEGSGRDTQYF.